This is a list of T cell receptor beta chains from one sample in a study of shared clonotypes between healthy human individuals. Libraries were prepared by immunoSEQ multiplex PCR; TCRdb keeps only in-frame clonotypes and omits some of them. There are roughly 2 million clones in the sample; under 97% occur only once, and less than 0.15% lies in the top ten. What was sequenced was naive CD4+ T cells sorted from blood. These receptors originate from a man aged 18 to 29 in good health. The conserved cysteine and the conserved F or W are not part of the CDR3 here. The order of the fields is CDR3 protein, CDR3 length, clone size, D gene, V gene. D genes are given only for firm matches. Only some rows state a clone size, as once, few, many or a class for expanded clones.

CDR3aa: ASSSTTGGLPDEQY; len: 14; abundance: .; d_gene: TRBD1; v_gene: TRBV2
CDR3aa: ASSYRGSAGQPQH; len: 13; abundance: .; d_gene: TRBD1; v_gene: TRBV7-9
CDR3aa: ASSSRTGELF; len: 10; abundance: .; d_gene: .; v_gene: TRBV19
CDR3aa: SAMDGHGYT; len: 9; abundance: few; d_gene: .; v_gene: TRBV20-1
CDR3aa: ASSFQGDHEKLF; len: 12; abundance: .; d_gene: .; v_gene: TRBV7-9
CDR3aa: ASSAGLARTDTQY; len: 13; abundance: .; d_gene: TRBD2; v_gene: TRBV9
CDR3aa: ASSLNTAYEQY; len: 11; abundance: .; d_gene: .; v_gene: TRBV5-1
CDR3aa: SVGGSGRETQY; len: 11; abundance: .; d_gene: .; v_gene: TRBV29-1
CDR3aa: ASSLDEGEAF; len: 10; abundance: .; d_gene: .; v_gene: TRBV7-6
CDR3aa: ASSIDRAQETQY; len: 12; abundance: .; d_gene: TRBD1; v_gene: TRBV5-1
CDR3aa: ASRGRLAGESRYEQY; len: 15; abundance: .; d_gene: TRBD2; v_gene: TRBV10-1
CDR3aa: ASSLDPSSGTQY; len: 12; abundance: once; d_gene: .; v_gene: TRBV5-6
CDR3aa: ASSLMRANTEAF; len: 12; abundance: .; d_gene: .; v_gene: TRBV6-5
CDR3aa: ASRYTQATNEKLF; len: 13; abundance: .; d_gene: .; v_gene: TRBV2
CDR3aa: ASSLDSLANYGYT; len: 13; abundance: .; d_gene: .; v_gene: TRBV7-2
CDR3aa: ASSRPGTQETQY; len: 12; abundance: .; d_gene: .; v_gene: TRBV5-1
CDR3aa: ASSQFYRQLYEQY; len: 13; abundance: .; d_gene: .; v_gene: TRBV23-1
CDR3aa: ATGQGLAGELF; len: 11; abundance: once; d_gene: TRBD1; v_gene: TRBV10-3
CDR3aa: ASSYTPGQGSGYT; len: 13; abundance: .; d_gene: TRBD1; v_gene: TRBV2
CDR3aa: ASSSRDGVEQY; len: 11; abundance: .; d_gene: .; v_gene: TRBV7-2
CDR3aa: ASSGGPGEQY; len: 10; abundance: .; d_gene: .; v_gene: TRBV2
CDR3aa: ASSLDRELYEQY; len: 12; abundance: .; d_gene: .; v_gene: TRBV5-1
CDR3aa: ASSFIPTGIRYEQY; len: 14; abundance: .; d_gene: TRBD1; v_gene: TRBV5-1
CDR3aa: ASSEVGRRQY; len: 10; abundance: .; d_gene: .; v_gene: TRBV6-1
CDR3aa: ASSQAVQRDGTSTDTQY; len: 17; abundance: .; d_gene: TRBD2; v_gene: TRBV4-3
CDR3aa: ASSLGGGAYGYT; len: 12; abundance: .; d_gene: .; v_gene: TRBV11-2
CDR3aa: ASSPMPGAQY; len: 10; abundance: .; d_gene: .; v_gene: TRBV18
CDR3aa: ASSQSPQETQY; len: 11; abundance: .; d_gene: .; v_gene: TRBV18
CDR3aa: ASSAVNRGAGEAF; len: 13; abundance: .; d_gene: TRBD1; v_gene: TRBV19
CDR3aa: ASKTTGTGVGYT; len: 12; abundance: .; d_gene: .; v_gene: TRBV19
CDR3aa: ATSRGLAATRWNTGELF; len: 17; abundance: .; d_gene: TRBD2; v_gene: TRBV15
CDR3aa: ASSPRLGVNNSPLH; len: 14; abundance: .; d_gene: .; v_gene: TRBV18
CDR3aa: ASRAGTGLNTEAF; len: 13; abundance: .; d_gene: TRBD1; v_gene: TRBV19
CDR3aa: ASSYVSYEQY; len: 10; abundance: .; d_gene: .; v_gene: TRBV7-9
CDR3aa: ASSPGGGTAYEQY; len: 13; abundance: once; d_gene: .; v_gene: TRBV28
CDR3aa: ASSVGGRAYGARDNEQF; len: 17; abundance: .; d_gene: .; v_gene: TRBV9
CDR3aa: ATKRTLQQETQY; len: 12; abundance: .; d_gene: .; v_gene: TRBV10-3
CDR3aa: ASSPLDRDQPQH; len: 12; abundance: .; d_gene: .; v_gene: TRBV12-1
CDR3aa: SGGREGVNNEQF; len: 12; abundance: .; d_gene: .; v_gene: TRBV29-1
CDR3aa: AVTAGGLNYEQY; len: 12; abundance: once; d_gene: TRBD2; v_gene: TRBV19
CDR3aa: ASSLSGQQY; len: 9; abundance: .; d_gene: .; v_gene: TRBV7-2
CDR3aa: ASSYSISYYGYT; len: 12; abundance: .; d_gene: .; v_gene: TRBV6-5
CDR3aa: ASSLPGANQPQH; len: 12; abundance: .; d_gene: .; v_gene: TRBV11-2
CDR3aa: ASSLAGAPGELF; len: 12; abundance: once; d_gene: TRBD2; v_gene: TRBV5-1
CDR3aa: ASSEQRNTEAF; len: 11; abundance: .; d_gene: .; v_gene: TRBV2
CDR3aa: ASSFGRQNGANVLT; len: 14; abundance: .; d_gene: .; v_gene: TRBV7-9
CDR3aa: ATSHRQGTRVATNEKLF; len: 17; abundance: .; d_gene: TRBD1; v_gene: TRBV15
CDR3aa: ASSPGRGANTEAF; len: 13; abundance: .; d_gene: .; v_gene: TRBV27
CDR3aa: ASTPARDNEQF; len: 11; abundance: .; d_gene: .; v_gene: TRBV2
CDR3aa: ASRRSGGLYNEQF; len: 13; abundance: .; d_gene: TRBD2; v_gene: TRBV6-5